The 20 T cell receptor beta chains reported below all come from one sample, sequenced in a study of T cells in Graves' hyperthyroidism and ophthalmopathy. Amplification of TCR beta CDR3 regions used RNA as the template. The study used the HTBI primer set for a first-round RT-PCR of the TCR CDR3. TCRdb re-called the multiplex PCR reads with MiXCR, one entry per CDR3 protein. The repertoire includes about 690,000 distinct CDR3 sequences, 15% to 20% of them detected once, and roughly a sixth sits in the top ten. Specimen: blood. The receptors were gathered from a man aged 45-60 years with Graves' hyperthyroidism.

This clonotype was found a few times. The chain combines TRBV6-1 with TRBJ2-5; D possibly matches TRBD1 or TRBD2 (6 bases each). Germline CDR1 is MNHNS and CDR2 is SASEGT. V lost 8 bases and J 5 bases, leaving 15 bases between the germline ends. The CDR3 is made up of 13 amino acids. The CDR3 DNA is TGTGCCAGCGGTGGGGGGCAGATCGAGACCCAGTACTTC. It translates to CASGGGQIETQYF.

The chain links TRBV29-1 to TRBJ1-1; D remains ambiguous. V lost 3 bases, J lost 3 bases, and 17 bases lay in between. The CDR3 extends over 15 amino acids. Germline loops: CDR1 SQVTM, CDR2 ANQGSEA. The CDR3 here is CSVDKDSRSDTEAFF. The CDR3 DNA follows: TGCAGCGTTGACAAGGACTCGAGGTCGGACACTGAAGCTTTCTTT.

V and J are TRBV30 and TRBJ2-1; D is unclear. V lost 0 bases, J lost 4 bases, and 7 bases lay in between. CDR1 is GTSNPN and CDR2 is SVGIG in the germline V gene (reference sequence). The CDR3 loop spans 13 amino acids. The CDR3 loop reads CAWSVVQYNEQFF. The CDR3, as DNA: TGTGCCTGGAGTGTTGTGCAATACAATGAGCAGTTCTTC.

This clonotype was detected many times. The rearrangement uses TRBV30 and TRBJ1-6; D is ambiguous. Germline-derived CDR1 and CDR2 are GTSNPN and SVGIG (reference sequence). The CDR3 runs 9 residues. This CDR3 is CGADSPLHF. CDR3 in DNA: TGTGGTGCAGATTCACCCCTCCACTTT. The full variable domain, its missing parts supplied by reference TRBV30 and TRBJ1-6, is SQTIHQWPATLVQPVGSPLSLECTVEGTSNPNLYWYRQAAGRGLQLLFYSVGIGQISSEVPQNLSASRPQDRQFILSSKKLLLSDSGFYLCGADSPLHFGNGTRLTVT.

In its sample, this clonotype was seen many times. The chain couples TRBV3-1 to TRBJ1-2, with no clear D. Germline assignment: CDR1 LGHDT and CDR2 YNNKEL (reference sequence). The CDR3 has 13 amino acids. V was trimmed by 1 base and J by 4 bases, leaving 7 bases between them. CDR3 sequence: CASSQAGSYGYTF. The CDR3 DNA reads TGTGCCAGCAGCCAAGCCGGCAGCTATGGCTACACCTTC.

This clonotype has ten or more counts. The V and J genes are TRBV2 and TRBJ2-7; possible D gene TRBD2, 6 bases. CDR3 length: 14 residues. V dropped 4 bases and J dropped 6 bases, with 16 bases sitting between them. Germline lookup yields CDR1 SNHLY and CDR2 FYNNEI. The CDR3 coding sequence is TGTGCCAGCAGTGTGTTGGGACTCTCTGGCGAGCAGTACTTC. Protein sequence: CASSVLGLSGEQYF.

The J gene is TRBJ2-4, the V gene TRBV10-2; 7 nucleotides align to TRBD1. The CDR3 spans 12 residues. The germline gives CDR1 WSHSY, CDR2 SAAADI. V lost 8 bases and J lost 3; bases outside the gene matches: 1. This CDR3 is CASGDSKNIQYF. The CDR3 bases are TGCGCCAGCGGGGACAGCAAAAACATTCAGTACTTC.

This clonotype has more than one count but fewer than ten. V usage is TRBV6-1 and J usage is TRBJ2-2; no clear D. V lost 4 bases and J 6 bases, leaving 15 bases between the germline ends. The CDR3 totals 15 residues. The germline CDR1 and CDR2 sequences are MNHNS and SASEGT. The CDR3 DNA sequence: TGTGCCAGCAGTGTAGTGAATCAAGGGCCCGGGGAGCTGTTTTTT. It specifies CASSVVNQGPGELFF.

This clonotype came up many times. The CDR3: CASSQLAGGAADTQYF. The CDR3 nucleotides are TGTGCCAGCAGTCAACTAGCGGGAGGAGCGGCAGATACGCAGTATTTT. This rearrangement joins TRBV28 to TRBJ2-3; the match to TRBD2 covers 12 bases. After removal of 5 bases from V and 4 bases from J, the junction contained 7 bases not matched to a gene. The CDR3 totals 16 residues. Germline assignment: CDR1 MDHEN and CDR2 SYDVKM.

This clonotype was seen ten or more times. The chain recombines TRBV7-9 with TRBJ2-2; 7 bases align to TRBD2. The CDR3 has 17 amino acids. The J segment lost 5 bases and the V segment lost 1 base, leaving 10 bases of the junction unmatched. Per the germline V gene, CDR1 is SEHNR and CDR2 is FQNEAQ (reference sequence). The CDR3 region has the DNA TGTGCCAGCAGCTTAGATCTGCGCGGGAGAGGGACCGGGGAGCTGTTTTTT. Translation: CASSLDLRGRGTGELFF.

Details on this clonotype: A much larger clone differs by one base, so this may be a read error. The gene calls are TRBV2 and TRBJ2-7; D possibly matches TRBD1 or TRBD2 (5 bases each). CDR1 and CDR2 from the germline V gene are SNHLY and FYNNEI. V lost 7 bases to trimming and J lost 1 base, with 14 bases between them. This CDR3 comprises 14 residues. The DNA of the CDR3 is TGTGCCAGCACCGCTGGGGGAAGTTCCTACGAGCAGTACTTC. This translates into CASTAGGSSYEQYF.

The rearrangement joins TRBV5-6 to TRBJ2-5; no clear D gene. Germline values: CDR1 SGHDT, CDR2 YYEEEE. The CDR3 sequence is 16 residues long. V was shortened by 0 bases and J by 2 bases, with 14 bases between the two germline ends. CDR3 protein: CASSLVWHKMQETQYF. The CDR3 DNA reads TGTGCCAGCAGCTTGGTTTGGCACAAAATGCAAGAGACCCAGTACTTC.

At least ten counts were recorded for this clonotype. The chain joins TRBV6-1 to TRBJ2-6, with a weak D call TRBD1 (6 bases). Germline-derived CDR1 and CDR2 are MNHNS and SASEGT. V was shortened by 8 bases and J by 2 bases, with 16 bases between the two germline ends. This CDR3 is 16 amino acids long. The CDR3 sequence: CASQQGSLPGANVLTF. The CDR3, as DNA: TGTGCCAGCCAACAGGGAAGTCTCCCTGGGGCCAACGTCCTGACTTTC.

This clonotype was found many times. This rearrangement joins TRBV28 to TRBJ2-2, with D uncertain. Trimming cost V 6 bases and J 1 base, with 21 bases left between them. The CDR3 has 18 residues. Germline values: CDR1 MDHEN, CDR2 SYDVKM. The CDR3 DNA reads TGTGCCAGCAGCACCTTGACGGGCGGAACAAGGAACACCGGGGAGCTGTTTTTT. This encodes CASSTLTGGTRNTGELFF.

There are many counts of this clonotype. The V and J genes are TRBV19 and TRBJ2-7, with 8 bases matching TRBD1. CDR1 and CDR2 (germline): LNHDA, SQIVND (reference sequence). Trimming removed 0 bases from V and 2 bases from J; junction bases left unmatched: 6. CDR3 size: 16 residues. The CDR3: CASSIESGTGPYEQYF. CDR3 in DNA: TGTGCCAGTAGTATAGAGTCCGGGACAGGCCCCTACGAGCAGTACTTC. The variable domain in full, completed from reference TRBV19 and TRBJ2-7, reads DGGITQSPKYLFRKEGQNVTLSCEQNLNHDAMYWYRQDPGQGLRLIYYSQIVNDFQKGDIAEGYSVSREKKESFPLTVTSAQKNPTAFYLCASSIESGTGPYEQYFGPGTRLTVT.

This clonotype was detected many times. This chain uses TRBV24-1 with TRBJ2-1; 11 positions match TRBD2. This CDR3 contains 16 residues. Germline V gives CDR1 KGHDR, CDR2 SFDVKD. The junction had 10 bases not matched to a gene; V was cut back by 6 bases and J by 7 bases. The DNA of the CDR3 is TGTGCCACCAGTTCGAGACTAGCGGGGTCCCCTAATGAGCAGTTCTTC. Protein: CATSSRLAGSPNEQFF.

In this sample, this clonotype turned up many times. The chain recombines TRBV27 with TRBJ2-5; D possibly uses TRBD1 or TRBD2 (5 bases each). The CDR3 consists of 17 residues. Germline V lookup: CDR1 MNHEY, CDR2 SMNVEV (reference sequence). Trimming cost V 2 bases and J 5 bases, with 21 bases left between them. The CDR3 bases are TGTGCCAGCAGTTTAGTCGGGACGACTACACAGAGCGAGACCCAGTACTTC. Translation: CASSLVGTTTQSETQYF.

This clonotype was detected only a few times. The genes are TRBV6-2 or TRBV6-3 and TRBJ2-7, with a tentative D call TRBD2 (5 bases). There are 16 residues in the CDR3. V was trimmed by 0 bases and J by 4 bases, leaving 16 bases between them. CDR1 and CDR2 from the germline V gene are MNHEY and SVGEGT. CDR3 sequence (DNA): TGTGCCAGCAGTTACTCGACGAATGAGGGTTTGTACGAGCAGTACTTC. This sequence encodes CASSYSTNEGLYEQYF.

The chain links TRBV18 to TRBJ1-5; 7 bases align to TRBD1. V shed 1 base and J 6 bases; nucleotides not matched to a gene: 6. The CDR3 loop spans 15 amino acids. Germline-derived CDR1 and CDR2 are KGHSH and LQKENI. Here the CDR3 DNA reads TGTGCCAGCTCACCACTCCAGGGGGGTTCTCAGCCCCAGCATTTT. Protein product: CASSPLQGGSQPQHF.

The sample holds one count of this clonotype. Sequence at one end of the junction differs from germline and may be a read error. This chain links TRBV28 with TRBJ1-1; no reliable D call. CDR3 size: 13 residues. From germline, CDR1 is MDHEN and CDR2 SYDVKM. In DNA form, the CDR3 reads TGTGCCGGCAGTCCCACAGAGAACACTGAAGCTTTCTTT. Translated: CAGSPTENTEAFF.